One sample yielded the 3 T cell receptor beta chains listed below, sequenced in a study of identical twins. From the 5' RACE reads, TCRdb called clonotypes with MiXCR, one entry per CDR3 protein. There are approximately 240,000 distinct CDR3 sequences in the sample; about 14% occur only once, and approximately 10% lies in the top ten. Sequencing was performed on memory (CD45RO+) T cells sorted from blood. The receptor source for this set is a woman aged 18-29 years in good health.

The CDR3 reads CASSLVGPPSSYNEQFF. The CDR3 nucleotides read TGTGCCAGCAGCTTGGTTGGGCCGCCGAGCTCCTACAATGAGCAGTTCTTC. V and J are TRBV5-6 and TRBJ2-1; unclear D gene. Trimming left V 0 bases short and J 0 bases short, with 13 bases between. Germline values: CDR1 SGHDT, CDR2 YYEEEE. The CDR3 sequence is 17 residues long.

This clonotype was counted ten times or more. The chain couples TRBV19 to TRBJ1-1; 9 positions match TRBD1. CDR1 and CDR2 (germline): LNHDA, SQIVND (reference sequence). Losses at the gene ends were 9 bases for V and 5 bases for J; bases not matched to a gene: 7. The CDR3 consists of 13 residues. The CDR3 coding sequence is TGTGCCAGCCAATTCGGACAGGGGACTGAAGCTTTCTTT. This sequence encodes CASQFGQGTEAFF.

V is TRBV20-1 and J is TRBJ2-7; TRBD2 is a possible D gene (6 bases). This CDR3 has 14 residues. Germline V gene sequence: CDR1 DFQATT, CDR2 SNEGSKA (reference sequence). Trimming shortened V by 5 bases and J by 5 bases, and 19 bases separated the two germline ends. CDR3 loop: CSAWKDGSGDEQYF. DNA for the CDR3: TGCAGTGCTTGGAAGGACGGGAGTGGCGACGAGCAGTACTTC.